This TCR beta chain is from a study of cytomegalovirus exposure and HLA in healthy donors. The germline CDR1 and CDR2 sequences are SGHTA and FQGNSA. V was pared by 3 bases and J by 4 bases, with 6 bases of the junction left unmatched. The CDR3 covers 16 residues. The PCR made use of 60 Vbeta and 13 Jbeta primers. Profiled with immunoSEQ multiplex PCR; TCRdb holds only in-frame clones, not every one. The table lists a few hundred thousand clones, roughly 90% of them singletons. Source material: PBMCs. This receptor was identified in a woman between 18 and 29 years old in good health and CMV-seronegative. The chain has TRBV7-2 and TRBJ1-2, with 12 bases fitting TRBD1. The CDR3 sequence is CASSLSGTGGFYGYTF. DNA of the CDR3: TGTGCCAGCAGCTTGTCCGGGACAGGGGGCTTCTATGGCTACACCTTC.